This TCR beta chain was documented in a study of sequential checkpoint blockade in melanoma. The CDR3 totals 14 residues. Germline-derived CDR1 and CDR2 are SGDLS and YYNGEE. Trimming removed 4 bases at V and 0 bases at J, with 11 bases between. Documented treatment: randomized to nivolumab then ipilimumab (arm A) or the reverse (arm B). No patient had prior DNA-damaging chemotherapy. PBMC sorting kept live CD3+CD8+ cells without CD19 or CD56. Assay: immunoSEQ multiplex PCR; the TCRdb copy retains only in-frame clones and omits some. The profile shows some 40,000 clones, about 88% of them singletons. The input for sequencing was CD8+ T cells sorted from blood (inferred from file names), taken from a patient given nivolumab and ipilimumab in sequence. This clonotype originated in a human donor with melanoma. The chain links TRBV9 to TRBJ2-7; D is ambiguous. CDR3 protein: CASSPRSSSYEQYF. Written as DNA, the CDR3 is TGTGCCAGCAGCCCGAGGAGTAGCTCCTACGAGCAGTACTTC.